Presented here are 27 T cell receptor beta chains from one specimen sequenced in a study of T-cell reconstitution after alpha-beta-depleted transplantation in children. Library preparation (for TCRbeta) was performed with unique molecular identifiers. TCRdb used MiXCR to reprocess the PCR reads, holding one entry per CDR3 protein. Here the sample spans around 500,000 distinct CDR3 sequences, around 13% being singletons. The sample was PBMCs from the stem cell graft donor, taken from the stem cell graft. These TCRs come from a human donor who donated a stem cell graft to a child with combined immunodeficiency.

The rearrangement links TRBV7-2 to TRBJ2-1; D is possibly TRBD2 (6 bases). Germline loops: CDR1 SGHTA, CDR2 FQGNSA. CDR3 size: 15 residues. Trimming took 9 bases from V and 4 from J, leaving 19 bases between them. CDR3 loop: CASEKGGWRYNEQFF. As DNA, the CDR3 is TGTGCCAGTGAGAAAGGAGGGTGGAGGTACAATGAGCAGTTCTTC.

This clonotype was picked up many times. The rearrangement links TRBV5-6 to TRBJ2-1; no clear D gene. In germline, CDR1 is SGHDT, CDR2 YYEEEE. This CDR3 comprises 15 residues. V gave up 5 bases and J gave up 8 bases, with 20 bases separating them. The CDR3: CASRFWVDYNDEQFF. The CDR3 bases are TGTGCCAGCAGATTCTGGGTGGATTACAATGATGAGCAGTTCTTC.

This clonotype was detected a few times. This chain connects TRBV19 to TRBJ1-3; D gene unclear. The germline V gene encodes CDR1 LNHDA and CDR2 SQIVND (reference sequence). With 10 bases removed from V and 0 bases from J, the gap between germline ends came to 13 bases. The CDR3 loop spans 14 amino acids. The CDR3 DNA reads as TGTGCCACCAGGCCGTTAGGCTCTGGAAACACCATATATTTT. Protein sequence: CATRPLGSGNTIYF.

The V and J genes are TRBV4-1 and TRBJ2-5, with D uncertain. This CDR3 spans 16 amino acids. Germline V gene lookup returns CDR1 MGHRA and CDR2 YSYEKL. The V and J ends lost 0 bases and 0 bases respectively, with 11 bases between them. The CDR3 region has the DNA TGCGCCAGCAGCCAAGATATTAGCAGATACCAAGAGACCCAGTACTTC. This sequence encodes CASSQDISRYQETQYF.

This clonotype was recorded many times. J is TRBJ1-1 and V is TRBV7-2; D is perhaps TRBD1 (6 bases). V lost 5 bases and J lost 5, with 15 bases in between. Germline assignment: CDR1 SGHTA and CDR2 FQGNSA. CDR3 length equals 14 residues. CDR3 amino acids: CASSEQGPGTEAFF. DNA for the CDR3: TGTGCCAGCAGCGAACAGGGTCCGGGAACTGAAGCTTTCTTT.

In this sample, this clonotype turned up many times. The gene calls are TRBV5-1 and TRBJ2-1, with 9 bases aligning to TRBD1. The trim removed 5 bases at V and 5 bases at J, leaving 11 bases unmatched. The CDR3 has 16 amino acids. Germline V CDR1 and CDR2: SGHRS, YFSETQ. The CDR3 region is CASRSPSGQGDNEQFF. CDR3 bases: TGCGCCAGCAGGTCACCTTCGGGACAGGGCGACAATGAGCAGTTCTTC.

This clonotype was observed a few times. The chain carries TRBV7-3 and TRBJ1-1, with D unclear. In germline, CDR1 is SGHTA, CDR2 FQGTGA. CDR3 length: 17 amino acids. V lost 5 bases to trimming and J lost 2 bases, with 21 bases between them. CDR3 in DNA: TGTGCCAGCAGCCCCCTTGGAACACCTGGACGAAACACTGAAGCTTTCTTT. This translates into CASSPLGTPGRNTEAFF.

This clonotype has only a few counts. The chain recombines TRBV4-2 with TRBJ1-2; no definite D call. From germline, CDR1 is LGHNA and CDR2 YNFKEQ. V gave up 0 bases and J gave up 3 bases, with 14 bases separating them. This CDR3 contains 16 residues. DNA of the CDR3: TGTGCCAGCAGCCAAGAAGGCCCTCCGTACGACTATGGCTACACCTTC. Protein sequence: CASSQEGPPYDYGYTF.

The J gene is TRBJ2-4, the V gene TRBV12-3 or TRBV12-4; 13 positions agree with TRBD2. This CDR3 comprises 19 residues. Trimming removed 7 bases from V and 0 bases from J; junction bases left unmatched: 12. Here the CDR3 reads CASNSKGLAGPLAKNIQYF. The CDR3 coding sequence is TGTGCCAGCAACTCTAAGGGACTAGCGGGACCATTAGCCAAAAACATTCAGTACTTC.

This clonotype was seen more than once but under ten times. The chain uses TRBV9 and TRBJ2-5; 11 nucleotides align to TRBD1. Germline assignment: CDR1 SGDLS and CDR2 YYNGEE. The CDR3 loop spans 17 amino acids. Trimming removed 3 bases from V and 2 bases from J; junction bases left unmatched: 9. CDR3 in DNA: TGTGCCAGCAGCGGATGGGGGACAGGGGGAGGGCAAGAGACCCAGTACTTC. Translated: CASSGWGTGGGQETQYF.

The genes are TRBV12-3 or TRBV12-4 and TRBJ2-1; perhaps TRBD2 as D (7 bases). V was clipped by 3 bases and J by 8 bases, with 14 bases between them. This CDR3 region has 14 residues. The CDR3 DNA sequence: TGTGCCAGCAGTTTTGGGGGGGCCACGTATGAGCAGTTCTTC. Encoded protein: CASSFGGATYEQFF.

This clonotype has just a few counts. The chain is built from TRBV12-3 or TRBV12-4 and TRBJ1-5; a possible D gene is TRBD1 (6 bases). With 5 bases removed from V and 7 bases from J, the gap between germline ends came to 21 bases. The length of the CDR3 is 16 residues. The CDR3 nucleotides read TGTGCCAGCAGTAATCACCGACAGGTCTCAGGCCAGCCCCAGCATTTT. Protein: CASSNHRQVSGQPQHF.

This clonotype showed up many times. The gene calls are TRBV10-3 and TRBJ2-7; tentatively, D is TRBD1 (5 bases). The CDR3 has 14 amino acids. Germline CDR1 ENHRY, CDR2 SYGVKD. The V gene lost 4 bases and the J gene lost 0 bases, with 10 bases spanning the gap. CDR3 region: CAISVGQASYEQYF. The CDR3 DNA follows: TGTGCCATCAGTGTGGGGCAGGCCTCCTACGAGCAGTACTTC.

The CDR3 reads CASSVASSGSHEQFF. The CDR3 DNA sequence: TGTGCCAGCAGCGTAGCGTCTAGCGGGAGTCATGAGCAGTTCTTC. This rearrangement joins TRBV9 to TRBJ2-1; 10 bases line up with TRBD2. From germline, CDR1 is SGDLS and CDR2 YYNGEE. The CDR3 contains 15 residues. The V gene end was trimmed by 0 bases and the J gene end by 8 bases; junction bases not matched to a gene: 5.

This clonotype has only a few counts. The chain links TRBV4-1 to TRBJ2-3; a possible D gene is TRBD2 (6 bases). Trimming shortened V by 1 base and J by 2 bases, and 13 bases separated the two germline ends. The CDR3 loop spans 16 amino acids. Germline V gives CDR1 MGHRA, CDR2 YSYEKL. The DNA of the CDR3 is TGCGCCAGCAGCCAAGCGAGTAGCGGAAACACAGATACGCAGTATTTT. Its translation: CASSQASSGNTDTQYF.

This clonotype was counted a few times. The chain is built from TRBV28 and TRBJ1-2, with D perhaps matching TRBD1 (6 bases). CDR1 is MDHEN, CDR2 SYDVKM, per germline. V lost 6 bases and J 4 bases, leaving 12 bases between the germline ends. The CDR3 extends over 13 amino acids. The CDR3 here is CASRPGTTYGYTF. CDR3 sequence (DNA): TGTGCCAGCAGGCCCGGGACAACCTATGGCTACACCTTC.

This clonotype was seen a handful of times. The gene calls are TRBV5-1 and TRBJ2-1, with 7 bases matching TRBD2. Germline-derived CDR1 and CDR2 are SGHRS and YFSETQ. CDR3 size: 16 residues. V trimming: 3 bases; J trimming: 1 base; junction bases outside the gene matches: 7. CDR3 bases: TGCGCCAGCAGCTCGGGACTACAGCGGTCCTACAATGAGCAGTTCTTC. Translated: CASSSGLQRSYNEQFF.

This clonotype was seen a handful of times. For the CDR3, the DNA is TGTGCCAGCAGTTTAGGGGGGTCTGAGACAATTCGCGGCTACACCTTC. This gives the protein CASSLGGSETIRGYTF. The V and J genes are TRBV12-3 or TRBV12-4 and TRBJ1-2, with D possibly being TRBD1 (5 bases). V lost 1 base and J 8 bases, leaving 20 bases between the germline ends. This CDR3 region has 16 residues.

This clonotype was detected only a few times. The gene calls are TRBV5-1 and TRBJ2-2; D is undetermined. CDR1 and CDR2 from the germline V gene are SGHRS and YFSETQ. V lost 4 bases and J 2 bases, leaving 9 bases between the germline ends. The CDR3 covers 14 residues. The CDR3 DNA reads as TGCGCCAGCAGCGTAGCAACAAACACCGGGGAGCTGTTTTTT. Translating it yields CASSVATNTGELFF.

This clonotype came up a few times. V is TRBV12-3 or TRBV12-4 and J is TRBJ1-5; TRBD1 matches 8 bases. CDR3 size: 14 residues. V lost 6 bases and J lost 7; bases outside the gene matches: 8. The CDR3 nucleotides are TGTGCCAGCAGATCAGACAGGGGATCGCAGCCCCAGCATTTT. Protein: CASRSDRGSQPQHF.

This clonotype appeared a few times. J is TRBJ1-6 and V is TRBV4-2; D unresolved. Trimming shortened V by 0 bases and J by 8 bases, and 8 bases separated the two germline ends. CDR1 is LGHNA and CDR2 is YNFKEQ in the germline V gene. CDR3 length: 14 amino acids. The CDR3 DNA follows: TGTGCCAGCAGCCAAGAGGTCGTGGATTCACCCCTCCACTTT. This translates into CASSQEVVDSPLHF.

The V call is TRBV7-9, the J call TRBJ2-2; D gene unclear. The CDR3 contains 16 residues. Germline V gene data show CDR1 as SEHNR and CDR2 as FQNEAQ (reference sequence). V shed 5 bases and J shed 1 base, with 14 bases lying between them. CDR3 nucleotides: TGTGCCAGCAGCGCCCGATCATACAGGAACACCGGGGAGCTGTTTTTT. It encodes CASSARSYRNTGELFF.

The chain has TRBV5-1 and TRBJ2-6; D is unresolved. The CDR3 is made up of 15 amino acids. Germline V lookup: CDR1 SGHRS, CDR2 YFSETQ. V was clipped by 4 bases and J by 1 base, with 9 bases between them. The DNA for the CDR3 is TGCGCCAGCAGCCCGATTGCGTCTGGGGCCAACGTCCTGACTTTC. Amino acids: CASSPIASGANVLTF.

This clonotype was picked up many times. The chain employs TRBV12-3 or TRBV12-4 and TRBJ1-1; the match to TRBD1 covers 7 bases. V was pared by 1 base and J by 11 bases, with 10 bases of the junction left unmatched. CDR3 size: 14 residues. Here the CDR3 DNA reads TGTGCCAGCAGTTTAGGACGTCCGGGACAGCGGGCTTTCTTT. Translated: CASSLGRPGQRAFF.

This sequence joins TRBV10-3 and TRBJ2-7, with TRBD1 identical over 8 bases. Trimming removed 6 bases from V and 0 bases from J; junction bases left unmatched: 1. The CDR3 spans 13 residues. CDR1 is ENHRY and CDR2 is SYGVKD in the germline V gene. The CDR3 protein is CAIRTGGSYEQYF. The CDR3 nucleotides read TGTGCCATCAGAACAGGGGGCTCCTACGAGCAGTACTTC.

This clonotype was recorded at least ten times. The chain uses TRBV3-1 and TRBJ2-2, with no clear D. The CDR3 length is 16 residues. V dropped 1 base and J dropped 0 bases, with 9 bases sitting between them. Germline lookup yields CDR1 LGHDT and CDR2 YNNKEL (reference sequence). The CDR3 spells CASSQGWQTNTGELFF. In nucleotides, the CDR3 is TGTGCCAGCAGCCAAGGTTGGCAAACGAACACCGGGGAGCTGTTTTTT.

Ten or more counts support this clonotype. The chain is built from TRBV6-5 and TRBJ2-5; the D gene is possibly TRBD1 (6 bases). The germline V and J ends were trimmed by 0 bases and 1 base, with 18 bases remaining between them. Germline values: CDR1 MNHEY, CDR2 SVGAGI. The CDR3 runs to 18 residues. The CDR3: CASSYSGWEGGPQETQYF. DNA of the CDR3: TGTGCCAGCAGTTACTCGGGGTGGGAAGGGGGACCCCAAGAGACCCAGTACTTC.